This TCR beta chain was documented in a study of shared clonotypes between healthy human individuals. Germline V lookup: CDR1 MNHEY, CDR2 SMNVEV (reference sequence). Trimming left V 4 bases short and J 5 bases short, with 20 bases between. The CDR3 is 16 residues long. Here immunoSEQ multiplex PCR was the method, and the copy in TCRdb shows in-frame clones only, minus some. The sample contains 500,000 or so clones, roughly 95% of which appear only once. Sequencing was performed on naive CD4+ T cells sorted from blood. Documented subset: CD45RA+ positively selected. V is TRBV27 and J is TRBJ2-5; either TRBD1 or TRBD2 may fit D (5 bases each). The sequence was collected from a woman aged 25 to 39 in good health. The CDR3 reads CASSSMTGTYIETQYF. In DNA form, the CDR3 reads TGTGCCAGCAGTTCTATGACCGGGACCTACATTGAGACCCAGTACTTC.